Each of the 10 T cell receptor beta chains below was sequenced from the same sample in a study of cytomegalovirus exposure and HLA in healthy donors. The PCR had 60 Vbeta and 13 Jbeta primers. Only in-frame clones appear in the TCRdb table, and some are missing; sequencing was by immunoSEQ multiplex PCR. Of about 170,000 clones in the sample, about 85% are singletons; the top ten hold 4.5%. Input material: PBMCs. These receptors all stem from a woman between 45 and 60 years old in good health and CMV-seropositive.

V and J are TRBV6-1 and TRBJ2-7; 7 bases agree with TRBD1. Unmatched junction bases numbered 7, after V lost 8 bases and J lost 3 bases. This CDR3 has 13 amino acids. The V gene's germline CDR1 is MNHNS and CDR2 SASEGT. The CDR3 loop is CASLGDSHYEQYF. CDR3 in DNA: TGTGCCAGCCTTGGGGACAGCCACTACGAGCAGTACTTC.

The CDR3 sequence: CSVSPTGNTDTQYF. CDR3 bases: TGCAGCGTATCCCCGACAGGAAACACAGATACGCAGTATTTT. The V and J genes are TRBV29-1 and TRBJ2-3; D perhaps matches TRBD1 (6 bases). Germline V gene sequence: CDR1 SQVTM, CDR2 ANQGSEA. The germline V and J ends were trimmed by 6 bases and 2 bases, with 15 bases remaining between them. The CDR3 has 14 amino acids.

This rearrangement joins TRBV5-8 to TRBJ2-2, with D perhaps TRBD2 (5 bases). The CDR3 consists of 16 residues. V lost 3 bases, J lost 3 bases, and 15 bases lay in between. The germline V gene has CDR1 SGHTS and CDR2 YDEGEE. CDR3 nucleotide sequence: TGTGCCAGCAGCTCCGGGATCCGTGTTGACACCGGGGAGCTGTTTTTT. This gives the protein CASSSGIRVDTGELFF.

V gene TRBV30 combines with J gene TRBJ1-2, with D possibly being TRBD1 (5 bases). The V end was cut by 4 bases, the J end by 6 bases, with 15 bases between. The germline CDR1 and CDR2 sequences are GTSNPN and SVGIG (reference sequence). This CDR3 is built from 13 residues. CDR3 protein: CAWTRGREDGYTF. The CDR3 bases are TGTGCCTGGACCCGAGGCAGGGAAGATGGCTACACCTTC.

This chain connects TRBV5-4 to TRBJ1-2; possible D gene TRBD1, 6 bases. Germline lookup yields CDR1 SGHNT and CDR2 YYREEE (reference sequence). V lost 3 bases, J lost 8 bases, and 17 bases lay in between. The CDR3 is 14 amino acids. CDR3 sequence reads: CASSSETGYQGYTF. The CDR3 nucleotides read TGTGCCAGCAGCTCAGAAACAGGGTATCAGGGCTACACCTTC.

CDR3 region: CASSLMSGTDTQYF. Here the CDR3 DNA reads TGTGCCAGCAGTTTGATGAGCGGCACAGATACGCAGTATTTT. This chain uses TRBV27 with TRBJ2-3; D is uncertain. Trimming removed 3 bases at V and 1 base at J, with 8 bases between. Germline lookup yields CDR1 MNHEY and CDR2 SMNVEV (reference sequence). The CDR3 spans 14 residues.

The CDR3 loop is CATARGDQNTEAFF. CDR3 nucleotide sequence: TGTGCCACCGCCCGGGGAGACCAGAACACTGAAGCTTTCTTT. The chain carries TRBV15 and TRBJ1-1; D unclear. The germline V gene encodes CDR1 LNHNV and CDR2 YYDKDF (reference sequence). This CDR3 has 14 residues. Deletions cut 8 bases from V and 1 base from J, with 14 bases between.

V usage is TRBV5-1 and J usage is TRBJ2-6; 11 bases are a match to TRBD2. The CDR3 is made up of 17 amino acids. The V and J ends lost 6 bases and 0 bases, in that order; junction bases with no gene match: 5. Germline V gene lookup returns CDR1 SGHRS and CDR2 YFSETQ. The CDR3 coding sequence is TGCGCCAGCACCACTAGCGGGGGCCTCTCTGGGGCCAACGTCCTGACTTTC. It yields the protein CASTTSGGLSGANVLTF.

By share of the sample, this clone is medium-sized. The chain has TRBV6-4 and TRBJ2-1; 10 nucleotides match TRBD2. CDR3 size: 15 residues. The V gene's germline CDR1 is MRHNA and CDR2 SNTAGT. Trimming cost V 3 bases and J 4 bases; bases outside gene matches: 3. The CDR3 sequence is CASSEGSGGYNEQFF. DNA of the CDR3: TGTGCCAGCAGTGAAGGTAGCGGGGGGTACAATGAGCAGTTCTTC.

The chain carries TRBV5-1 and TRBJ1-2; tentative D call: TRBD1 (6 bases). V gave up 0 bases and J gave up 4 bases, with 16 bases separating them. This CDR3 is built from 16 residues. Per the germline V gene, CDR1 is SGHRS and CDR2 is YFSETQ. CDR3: CASSLESKDSFYGYTF. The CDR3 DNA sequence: TGCGCCAGCAGCTTGGAAAGTAAGGACAGCTTCTATGGCTACACCTTC.